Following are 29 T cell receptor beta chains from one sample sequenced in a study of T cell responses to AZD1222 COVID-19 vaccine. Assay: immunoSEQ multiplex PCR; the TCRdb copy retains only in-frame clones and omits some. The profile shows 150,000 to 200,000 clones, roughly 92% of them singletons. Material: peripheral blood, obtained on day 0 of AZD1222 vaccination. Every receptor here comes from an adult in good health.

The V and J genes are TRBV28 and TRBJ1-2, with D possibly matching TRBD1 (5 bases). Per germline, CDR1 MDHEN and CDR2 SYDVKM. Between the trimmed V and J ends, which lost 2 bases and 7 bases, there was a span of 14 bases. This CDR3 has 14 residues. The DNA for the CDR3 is TGTGCCAGCAGTTTAGGGGCAGGGTGGTCTGGCTACACCTTC. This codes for CASSLGAGWSGYTF.

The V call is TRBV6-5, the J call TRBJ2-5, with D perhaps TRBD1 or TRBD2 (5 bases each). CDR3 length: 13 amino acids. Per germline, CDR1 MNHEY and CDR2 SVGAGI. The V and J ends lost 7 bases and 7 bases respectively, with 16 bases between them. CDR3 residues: CASNVYGTGTQYF. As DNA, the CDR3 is TGTGCCAGCAACGTCTACGGGACCGGGACCCAGTACTTC.

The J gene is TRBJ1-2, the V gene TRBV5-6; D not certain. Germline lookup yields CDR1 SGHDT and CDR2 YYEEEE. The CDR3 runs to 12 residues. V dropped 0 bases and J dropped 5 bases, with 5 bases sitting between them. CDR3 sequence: CASSLDQYGYTF. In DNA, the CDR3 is TGTGCCAGCAGCTTGGACCAGTATGGCTACACCTTC. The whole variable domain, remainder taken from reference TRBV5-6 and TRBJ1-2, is DAGVTQSPTHLIKTRGQQVTLRCSPKSGHDTVSWYQQALGQGPQFIFQYYEEEERQRGNFPDRFSGHQFPNYSSELNVNALLLGDSALYLCASSLDQYGYTFGSGTRLTVV.

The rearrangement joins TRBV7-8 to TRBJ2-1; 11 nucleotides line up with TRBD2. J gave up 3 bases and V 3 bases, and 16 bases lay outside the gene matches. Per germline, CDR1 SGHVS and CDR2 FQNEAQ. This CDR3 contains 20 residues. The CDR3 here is CASSFPAVLAGVGGYNEQFF. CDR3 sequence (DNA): TGTGCCAGCAGCTTCCCTGCGGTACTAGCGGGAGTAGGGGGCTACAATGAGCAGTTCTTC.

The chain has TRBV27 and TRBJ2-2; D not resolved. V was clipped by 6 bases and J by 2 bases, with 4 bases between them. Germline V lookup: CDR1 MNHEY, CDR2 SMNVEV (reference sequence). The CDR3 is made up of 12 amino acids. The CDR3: CASRHNTGELFF. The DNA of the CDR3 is TGTGCCAGCAGGCATAACACCGGGGAGCTGTTTTTT.

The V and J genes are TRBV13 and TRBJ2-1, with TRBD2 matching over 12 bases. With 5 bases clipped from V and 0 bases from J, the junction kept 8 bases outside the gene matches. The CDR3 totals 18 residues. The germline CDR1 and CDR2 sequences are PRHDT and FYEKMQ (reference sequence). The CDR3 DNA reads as TGTGCCAGCAGCCCGGGACTAGCGGGTCCTAGCTCCTACAATGAGCAGTTCTTC. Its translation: CASSPGLAGPSSYNEQFF. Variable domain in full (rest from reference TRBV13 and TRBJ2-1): AAGVIQSPRHLIKEKRETATLKCYPIPRHDTVYWYQQGPGQDPQFLISFYEKMQSDKGSIPDRFSAQQFSDYHSELNMSSLELGDSALYFCASSPGLAGPSSYNEQFFGPGTRLTVL.

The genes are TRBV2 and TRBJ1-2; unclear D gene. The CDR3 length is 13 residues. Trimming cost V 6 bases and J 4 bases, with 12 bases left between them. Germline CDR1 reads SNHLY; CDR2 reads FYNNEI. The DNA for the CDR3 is TGTGCCAGCAGAACTGAACCTACCTATGGCTACACCTTC. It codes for CASRTEPTYGYTF.

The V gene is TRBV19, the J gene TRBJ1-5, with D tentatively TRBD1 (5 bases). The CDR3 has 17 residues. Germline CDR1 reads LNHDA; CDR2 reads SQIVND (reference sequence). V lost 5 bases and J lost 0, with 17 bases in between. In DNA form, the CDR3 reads TGTGCCAGTAGTCCCATCCGGGGGGGTTTTAGCAATCAGCCCCAGCATTTT. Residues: CASSPIRGGFSNQPQHF. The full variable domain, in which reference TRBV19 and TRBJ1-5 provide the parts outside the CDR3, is DGGITQSPKYLFRKEGQNVTLSCEQNLNHDAMYWYRQDPGQGLRLIYYSQIVNDFQKGDIAEGYSVSREKKESFPLTVTSAQKNPTAFYLCASSPIRGGFSNQPQHFGDGTRLSIL.

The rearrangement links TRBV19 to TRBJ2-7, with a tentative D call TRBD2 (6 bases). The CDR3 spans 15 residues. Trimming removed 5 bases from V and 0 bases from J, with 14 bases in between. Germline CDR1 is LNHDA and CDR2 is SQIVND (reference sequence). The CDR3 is CASSSGAGHSYEQYF. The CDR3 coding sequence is TGTGCCAGTAGTTCTGGGGCGGGGCACTCCTACGAGCAGTACTTC.

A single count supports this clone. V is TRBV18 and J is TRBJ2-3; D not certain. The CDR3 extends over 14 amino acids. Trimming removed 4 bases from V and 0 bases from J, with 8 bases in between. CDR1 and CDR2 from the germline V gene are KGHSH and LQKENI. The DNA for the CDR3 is TGTGCCAGCTCACTGACATCAAGCACAGATACGCAGTATTTT. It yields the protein CASSLTSSTDTQYF.

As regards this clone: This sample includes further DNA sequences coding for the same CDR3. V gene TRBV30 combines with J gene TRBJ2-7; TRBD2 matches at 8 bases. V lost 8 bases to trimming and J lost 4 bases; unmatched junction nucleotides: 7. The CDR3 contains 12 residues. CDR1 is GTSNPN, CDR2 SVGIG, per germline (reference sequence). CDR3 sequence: CAGTRGGYEQYF. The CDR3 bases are TGTGCCGGCACCCGGGGGGGGTACGAGCAGTACTTC.

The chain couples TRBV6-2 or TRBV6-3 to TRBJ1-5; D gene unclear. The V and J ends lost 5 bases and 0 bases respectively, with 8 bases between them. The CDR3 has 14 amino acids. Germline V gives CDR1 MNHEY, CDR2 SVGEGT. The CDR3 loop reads CASSPHYSNQPQHF. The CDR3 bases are TGTGCCAGCAGTCCACATTATAGCAATCAGCCCCAGCATTTT.

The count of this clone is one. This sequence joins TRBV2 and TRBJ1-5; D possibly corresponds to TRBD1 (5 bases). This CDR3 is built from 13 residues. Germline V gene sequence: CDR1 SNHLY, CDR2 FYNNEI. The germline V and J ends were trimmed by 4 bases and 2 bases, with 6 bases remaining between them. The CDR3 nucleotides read TGTGCCAGCAGTGGACAGCGCAATCAGCCCCAGCATTTT. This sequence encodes CASSGQRNQPQHF.

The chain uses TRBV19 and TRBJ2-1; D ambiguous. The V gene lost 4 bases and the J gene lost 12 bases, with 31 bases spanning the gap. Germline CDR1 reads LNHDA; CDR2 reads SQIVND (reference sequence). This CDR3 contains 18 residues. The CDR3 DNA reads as TGTGCCAGTAGTAGCGTGTATCCAAGTACTCCGTTTTTCATAGGGCAGTTCTTC. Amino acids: CASSSVYPSTPFFIGQFF.

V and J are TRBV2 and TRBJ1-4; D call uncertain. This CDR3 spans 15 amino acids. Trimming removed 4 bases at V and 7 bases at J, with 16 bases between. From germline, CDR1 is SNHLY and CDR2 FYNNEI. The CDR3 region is CASSGYRANVEKLFF. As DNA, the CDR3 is TGTGCCAGCAGTGGATACCGGGCGAACGTTGAAAAACTGTTTTTT.

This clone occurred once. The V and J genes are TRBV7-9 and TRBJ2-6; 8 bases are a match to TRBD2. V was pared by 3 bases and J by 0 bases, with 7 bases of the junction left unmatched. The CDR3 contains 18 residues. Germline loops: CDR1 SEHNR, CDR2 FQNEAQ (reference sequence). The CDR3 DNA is TGTGCCAGCAGCTTGACAGCGGGAGCTACCTCTGGGGCCAACGTCCTGACTTTC. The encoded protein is CASSLTAGATSGANVLTF.

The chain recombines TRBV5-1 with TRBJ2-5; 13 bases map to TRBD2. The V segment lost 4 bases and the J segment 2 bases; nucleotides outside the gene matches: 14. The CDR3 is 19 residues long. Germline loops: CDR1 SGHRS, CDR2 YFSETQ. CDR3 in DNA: TGCGCCAGCAGCATCACCGGGACTAGCGGGAACAACCCGCAAGAGACCCAGTACTTC. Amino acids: CASSITGTSGNNPQETQYF.

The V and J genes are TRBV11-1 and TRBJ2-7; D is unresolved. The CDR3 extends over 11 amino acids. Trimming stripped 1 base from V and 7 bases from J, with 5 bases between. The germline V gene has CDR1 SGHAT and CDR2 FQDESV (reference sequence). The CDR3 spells CASSLVGEQYF. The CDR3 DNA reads TGTGCCAGCAGCTTAGTAGGGGAGCAGTACTTC. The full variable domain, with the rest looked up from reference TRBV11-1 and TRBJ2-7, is EAEVAQSPRYKITEKSQAVAFWCDPISGHATLYWYRQILGQGPELLVQFQDESVVDDSQLPKDRFSAERLKGVDSTLKIQPAELGDSAMYLCASSLVGEQYFGPGTRLTVT.

CDR3 coding DNA: TGTGCCAGCAGTGAAAGGGGACGACTGAACACTGAAGCTTTCTTT. It translates to CASSERGRLNTEAFF. This sequence joins TRBV2 and TRBJ1-1; D is possibly TRBD1 (5 bases). V was trimmed by 2 bases and J by 0 bases, leaving 10 bases between them. In germline, CDR1 is SNHLY, CDR2 FYNNEI. This CDR3 is 15 amino acids long.

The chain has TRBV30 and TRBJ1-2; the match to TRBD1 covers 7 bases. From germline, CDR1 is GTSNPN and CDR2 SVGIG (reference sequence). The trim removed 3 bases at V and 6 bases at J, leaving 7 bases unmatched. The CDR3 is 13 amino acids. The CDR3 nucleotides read TGTGCCTGGAGCCAAACAGGGGAGCATGGCTACACCTTC. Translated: CAWSQTGEHGYTF.

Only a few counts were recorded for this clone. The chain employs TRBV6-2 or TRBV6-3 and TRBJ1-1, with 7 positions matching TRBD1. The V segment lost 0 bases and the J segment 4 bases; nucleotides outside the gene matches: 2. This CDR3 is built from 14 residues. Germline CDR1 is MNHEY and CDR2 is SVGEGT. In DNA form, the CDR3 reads TGTGCCAGCAGTTACTCGGGACAGTTCACTGAAGCTTTCTTT. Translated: CASSYSGQFTEAFF.

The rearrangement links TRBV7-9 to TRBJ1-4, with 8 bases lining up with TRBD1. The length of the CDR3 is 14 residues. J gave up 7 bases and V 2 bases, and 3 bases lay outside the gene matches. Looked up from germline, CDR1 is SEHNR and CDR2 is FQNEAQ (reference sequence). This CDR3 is CASSLQGAGEKLFF. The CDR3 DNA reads TGTGCCAGCAGCTTACAGGGGGCCGGTGAAAAACTGTTTTTT.

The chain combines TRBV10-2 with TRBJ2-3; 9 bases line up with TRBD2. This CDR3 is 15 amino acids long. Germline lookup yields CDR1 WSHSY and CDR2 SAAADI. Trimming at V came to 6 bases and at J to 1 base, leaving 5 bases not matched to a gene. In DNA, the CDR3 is TGCGCCAGCAGCCTACTAGCGGGCCGCACAGATACGCAGTATTTT. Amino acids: CASSLLAGRTDTQYF.

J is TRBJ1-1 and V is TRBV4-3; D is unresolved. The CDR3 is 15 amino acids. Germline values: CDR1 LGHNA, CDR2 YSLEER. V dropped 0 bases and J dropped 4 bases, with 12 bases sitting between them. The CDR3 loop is CASSQDSGPGTEAFF. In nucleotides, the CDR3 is TGCGCCAGCAGCCAAGATTCTGGGCCAGGCACTGAAGCTTTCTTT.

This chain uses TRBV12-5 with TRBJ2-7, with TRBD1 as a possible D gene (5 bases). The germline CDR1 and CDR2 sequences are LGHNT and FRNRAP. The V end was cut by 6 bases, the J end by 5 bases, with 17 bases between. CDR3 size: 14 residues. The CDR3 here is CASGLDSLRNEQYF. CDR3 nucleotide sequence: TGTGCTAGTGGCTTAGACAGTTTACGCAACGAGCAGTACTTC.

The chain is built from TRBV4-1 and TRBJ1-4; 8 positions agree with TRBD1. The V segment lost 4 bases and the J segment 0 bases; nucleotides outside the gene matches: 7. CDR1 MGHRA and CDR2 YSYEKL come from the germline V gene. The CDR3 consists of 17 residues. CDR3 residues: CASSPRGQGATNEKLFF. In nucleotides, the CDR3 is TGCGCCAGCAGCCCCCGAGGACAGGGTGCAACTAATGAAAAACTGTTTTTT.

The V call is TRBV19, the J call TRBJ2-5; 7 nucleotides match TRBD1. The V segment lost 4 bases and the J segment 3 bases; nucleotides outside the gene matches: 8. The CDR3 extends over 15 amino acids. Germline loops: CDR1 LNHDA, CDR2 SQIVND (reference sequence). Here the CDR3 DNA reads TGTGCCAGTAGTAGACAGGGTCCCTCCAAAGAGACCCAGTACTTC. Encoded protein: CASSRQGPSKETQYF.

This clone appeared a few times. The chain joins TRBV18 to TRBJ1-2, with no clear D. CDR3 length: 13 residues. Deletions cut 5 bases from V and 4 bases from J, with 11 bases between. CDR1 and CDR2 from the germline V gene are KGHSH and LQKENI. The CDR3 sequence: CASSTQVLYGYTF. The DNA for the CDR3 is TGTGCCAGCTCAACCCAGGTCCTCTATGGCTACACCTTC.

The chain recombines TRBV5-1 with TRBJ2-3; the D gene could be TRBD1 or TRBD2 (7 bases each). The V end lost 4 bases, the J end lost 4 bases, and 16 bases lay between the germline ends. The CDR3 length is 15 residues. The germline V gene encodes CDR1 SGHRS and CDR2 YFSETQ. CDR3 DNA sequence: TGCGCCAGCAGCCGGCAGGGGGGGTATGCAGATACGCAGTATTTT. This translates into CASSRQGGYADTQYF.